What follows are 7 T cell receptor beta chains derived from one specimen sequenced in a study of T-cell reconstitution after alpha-beta-depleted transplantation in children. This sample's TCRbeta library carried unique molecular identifier barcodes. TCRdb independently ran MiXCR on the PCR reads; one entry per CDR3 protein. The sample includes some 490,000 distinct CDR3 sequences, around 12% of them seen just once. Specimen: PBMCs from the stem cell graft donor, collected from the stem cell graft. All receptors come from a human donor who donated a stem cell graft to a child with combined immunodeficiency.

This clonotype occurred many times. This chain uses TRBV5-5 with TRBJ2-2, with D hard to call. V was trimmed by 0 bases and J by 1 base, leaving 7 bases between them. Germline V gene sequence: CDR1 SGHKS, CDR2 YYEKEE (reference sequence). The CDR3 spans 15 residues. This CDR3 is CASSLVRLNTGELFF. The CDR3 nucleotides read TGTGCCAGCAGCTTGGTCCGGCTGAACACCGGGGAGCTGTTTTTT.

The chain uses TRBV12-3 or TRBV12-4 and TRBJ2-6; D could derive from TRBD1 or TRBD2 (5 bases each). V gave up 8 bases and J gave up 0 bases, with 11 bases separating them. The CDR3 totals 15 residues. CDR3 coding DNA: TGTGCCAGCCGGGACGGCGACTCTGGGGCCAACGTCCTGACTTTC. Protein sequence: CASRDGDSGANVLTF.

This clonotype has ten or more counts. The rearrangement joins TRBV3-1 to TRBJ1-1; tentatively, D is TRBD1 (5 bases). The CDR3 loop spans 16 amino acids. Germline V gene data show CDR1 as LGHDT and CDR2 as YNNKEL (reference sequence). Trimming removed 4 bases from V and 0 bases from J, with 15 bases in between. CDR3 coding DNA: TGTGCCAGCAGCCCTGGGGGTCGGGGATTGAACACTGAAGCTTTCTTT. Protein sequence: CASSPGGRGLNTEAFF.

This clonotype was seen a handful of times. One end of the junction varies from germline; a read error may be responsible. The chain joins TRBV5-1 to TRBJ2-1, with D perhaps given as TRBD1 or TRBD2 (6 bases each). Germline-derived CDR1 and CDR2 are SGHRS and YFSETQ. The CDR3 covers 16 residues. CDR3 sequence (DNA): TGCGCCAGCAGATTGGGCGGGACATCCTTCCGGAATGAGCAGTTCTTC. As protein: CASRLGGTSFRNEQFF.

This clonotype occurred a few times. The chain carries TRBV6-1 and TRBJ1-2, with D uncertain. Looked up from germline, CDR1 is MNHNS and CDR2 is SASEGT. Trimming removed 4 bases at V and 5 bases at J, with 8 bases between. The CDR3 spans 12 residues. The CDR3, as DNA: TGTGCCAGCAGTGGGGGATTTTATGGCTACACCTTC. It codes for CASSGGFYGYTF.

This clonotype was counted only a few times. The rearrangement links TRBV19 to TRBJ2-3; 14 bases agree with TRBD2. The germline V gene has CDR1 LNHDA and CDR2 SQIVND (reference sequence). CDR3 size: 16 residues. The V and J ends lost 4 bases and 5 bases, in that order; junction bases with no gene match: 5. The CDR3 here is CASSKTSGRAEDTQYF. The CDR3 DNA sequence: TGTGCCAGTAGTAAGACTAGCGGGAGGGCCGAAGATACGCAGTATTTT.

This clonotype was detected a few times. V gene TRBV9 combines with J gene TRBJ2-5; TRBD2 agrees at 7 bases. Germline assignment: CDR1 SGDLS and CDR2 YYNGEE. This CDR3 comprises 16 residues. The V gene end was trimmed by 3 bases and the J gene end by 5 bases; junction bases not matched to a gene: 13. The CDR3 loop reads CASSGRLAGGPETQYF. For the CDR3, the DNA is TGTGCCAGCAGCGGTCGACTAGCTGGGGGTCCGGAGACCCAGTACTTC.